These 2 T cell receptor beta chains originate from one sample sequenced in a study of cytomegalovirus exposure and HLA in healthy donors. In the PCR, 60 Vbeta and 13 Jbeta primers were used. Profiled with immunoSEQ multiplex PCR; TCRdb holds only in-frame clones, not every one. The table shows about 140,000 clones, with about four fifths occurring only once. Sequencing was done on a sample of PBMCs. Receptors were obtained from a man aged 35 to 55 in good health and CMV-seropositive.

The chain employs TRBV5-1 and TRBJ2-7, with D possibly being TRBD2 (6 bases). The CDR3 runs 15 residues. CDR1 and CDR2 from the germline V gene are SGHRS and YFSETQ. V was clipped by 3 bases and J by 5 bases, with 18 bases between them. CDR3: CASSWGLLEGDEQYF. CDR3 nucleotide sequence: TGCGCCAGCAGCTGGGGACTCTTGGAAGGAGACGAGCAGTACTTC. Combining the CDR3 with reference TRBV5-1 and TRBJ2-7 gives the whole variable domain KAGVTQTPRYLIKTRGQQVTLSCSPISGHRSVSWYQQTPGQGLQFLFEYFSETQRNKGNFPGRFSGRQFSNSRSEMNVSTLELGDSALYLCASSWGLLEGDEQYFGPGTRLTVT.

The chain carries TRBV28 and TRBJ2-5; a possible D gene is TRBD1 (6 bases). Germline V lookup: CDR1 MDHEN, CDR2 SYDVKM. The V and J ends lost 6 bases and 0 bases respectively, with 11 bases between them. The CDR3 loop spans 14 amino acids. For the CDR3, the DNA is TGTGCCAGCAGGCCCCGGGACAACCAAGAGACCCAGTACTTC. This encodes CASRPRDNQETQYF. The variable domain in full, with the rest retrieved from reference TRBV28 and TRBJ2-5, is DVKVTQSSRYLVKRTGEKVFLECVQDMDHENMFWYRQDPGLGLRLIYFSYDVKMKEKGDIPEGYSVSREKKERFSLILESASTNQTSMYLCASRPRDNQETQYFGPGTRLLVL.